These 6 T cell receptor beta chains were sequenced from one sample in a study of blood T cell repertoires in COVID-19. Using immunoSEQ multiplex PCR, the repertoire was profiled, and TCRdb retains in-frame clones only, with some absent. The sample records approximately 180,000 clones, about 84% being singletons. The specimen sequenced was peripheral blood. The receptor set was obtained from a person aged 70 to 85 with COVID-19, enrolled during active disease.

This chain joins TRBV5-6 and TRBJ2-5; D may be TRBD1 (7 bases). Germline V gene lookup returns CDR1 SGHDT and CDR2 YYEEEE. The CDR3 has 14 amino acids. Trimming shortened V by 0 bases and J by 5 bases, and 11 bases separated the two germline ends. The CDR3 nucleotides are TGTGCCAGCAGCTTGGCGACAGGGAGGGAGACCCAGTACTTC. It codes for CASSLATGRETQYF. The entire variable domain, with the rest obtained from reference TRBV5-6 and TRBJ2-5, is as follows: DAGVTQSPTHLIKTRGQQVTLRCSPKSGHDTVSWYQQALGQGPQFIFQYYEEEERQRGNFPDRFSGHQFPNYSSELNVNALLLGDSALYLCASSLATGRETQYFGPGTRLLVL.

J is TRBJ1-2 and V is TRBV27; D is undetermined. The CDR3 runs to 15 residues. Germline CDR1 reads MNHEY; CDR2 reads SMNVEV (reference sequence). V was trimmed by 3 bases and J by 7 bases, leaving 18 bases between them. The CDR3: CASSFSEISLAGYTF. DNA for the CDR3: TGTGCCAGCAGTTTCTCGGAGATTAGCTTGGCTGGCTACACCTTC.

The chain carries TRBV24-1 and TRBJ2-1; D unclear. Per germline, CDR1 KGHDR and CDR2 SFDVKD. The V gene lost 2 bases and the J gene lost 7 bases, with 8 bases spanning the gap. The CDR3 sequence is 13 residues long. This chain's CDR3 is CATSDSHKNEQFF. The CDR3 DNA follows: TGTGCCACCAGTGATTCACATAAGAATGAGCAGTTCTTC.

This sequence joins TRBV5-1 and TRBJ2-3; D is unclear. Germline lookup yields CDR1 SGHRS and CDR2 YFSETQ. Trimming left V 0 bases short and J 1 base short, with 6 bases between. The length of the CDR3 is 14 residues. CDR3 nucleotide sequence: TGCGCCAGCAGCTTGGCCGCGGGCACAGATACGCAGTATTTT. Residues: CASSLAAGTDTQYF. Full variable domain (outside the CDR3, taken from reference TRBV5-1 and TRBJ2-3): KAGVTQTPRYLIKTRGQQVTLSCSPISGHRSVSWYQQTPGQGLQFLFEYFSETQRNKGNFPGRFSGRQFSNSRSEMNVSTLELGDSALYLCASSLAAGTDTQYFGPGTRLTVL.

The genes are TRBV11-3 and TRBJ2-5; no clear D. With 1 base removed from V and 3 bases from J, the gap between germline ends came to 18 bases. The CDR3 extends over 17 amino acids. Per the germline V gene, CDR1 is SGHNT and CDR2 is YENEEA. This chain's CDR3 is CASSLGVTNEAEETQYF. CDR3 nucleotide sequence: TGTGCCAGCAGCTTAGGGGTCACTAACGAGGCGGAAGAGACCCAGTACTTC.

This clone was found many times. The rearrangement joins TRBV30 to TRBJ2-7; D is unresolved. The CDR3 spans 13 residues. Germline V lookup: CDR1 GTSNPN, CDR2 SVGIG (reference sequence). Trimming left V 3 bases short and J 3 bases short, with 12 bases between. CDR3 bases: TGTGCCTGGAGGGAATTTGGGCTCTACGAGCAGTACTTC. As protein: CAWREFGLYEQYF. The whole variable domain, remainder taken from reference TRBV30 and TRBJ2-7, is SQTIHQWPATLVQPVGSPLSLECTVEGTSNPNLYWYRQAAGRGLQLLFYSVGIGQISSEVPQNLSASRPQDRQFILSSKKLLLSDSGFYLCAWREFGLYEQYFGPGTRLTVT.